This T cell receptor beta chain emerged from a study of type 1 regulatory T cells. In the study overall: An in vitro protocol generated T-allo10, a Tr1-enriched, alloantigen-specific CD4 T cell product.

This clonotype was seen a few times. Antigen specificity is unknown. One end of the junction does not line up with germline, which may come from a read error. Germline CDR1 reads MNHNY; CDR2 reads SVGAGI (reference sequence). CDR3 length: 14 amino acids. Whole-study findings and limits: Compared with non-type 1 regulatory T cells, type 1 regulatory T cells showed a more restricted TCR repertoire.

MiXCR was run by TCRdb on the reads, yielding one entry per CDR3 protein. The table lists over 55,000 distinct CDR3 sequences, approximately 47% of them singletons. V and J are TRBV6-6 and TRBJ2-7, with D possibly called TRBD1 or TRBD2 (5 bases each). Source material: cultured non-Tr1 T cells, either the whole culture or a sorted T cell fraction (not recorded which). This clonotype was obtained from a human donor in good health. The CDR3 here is CASSFPGTSDEQYF. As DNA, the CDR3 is TGTGCCAGCAGTTTCCCCGGGACCTCCGACGAGCAGTACTTC.